The source of this T cell receptor beta chain is a study of cytomegalovirus exposure and HLA in healthy donors. The V gene's germline CDR1 is GTSNPN and CDR2 SVGIG (reference sequence). CDR3 length: 12 amino acids. V was cut by 0 bases and J by 15 bases, with 15 bases left in between. The repertoire was sequenced with immunoSEQ multiplex PCR; TCRdb's copy has only in-frame clones and lacks some. Among a few hundred thousand clones listed, approximately 87% were seen once. V and J are TRBV30 and TRBJ2-1; D is perhaps TRBD1 (5 bases). This clonotype was sampled from a woman between 18 and 29 years old in good health and CMV-seronegative. The specimen sequenced was PBMCs. The CDR3 protein is CAWSVPGKSTFF. The CDR3 region has the DNA TGTGCCTGGAGTGTTCCAGGGAAGAGTACGTTCTTC.